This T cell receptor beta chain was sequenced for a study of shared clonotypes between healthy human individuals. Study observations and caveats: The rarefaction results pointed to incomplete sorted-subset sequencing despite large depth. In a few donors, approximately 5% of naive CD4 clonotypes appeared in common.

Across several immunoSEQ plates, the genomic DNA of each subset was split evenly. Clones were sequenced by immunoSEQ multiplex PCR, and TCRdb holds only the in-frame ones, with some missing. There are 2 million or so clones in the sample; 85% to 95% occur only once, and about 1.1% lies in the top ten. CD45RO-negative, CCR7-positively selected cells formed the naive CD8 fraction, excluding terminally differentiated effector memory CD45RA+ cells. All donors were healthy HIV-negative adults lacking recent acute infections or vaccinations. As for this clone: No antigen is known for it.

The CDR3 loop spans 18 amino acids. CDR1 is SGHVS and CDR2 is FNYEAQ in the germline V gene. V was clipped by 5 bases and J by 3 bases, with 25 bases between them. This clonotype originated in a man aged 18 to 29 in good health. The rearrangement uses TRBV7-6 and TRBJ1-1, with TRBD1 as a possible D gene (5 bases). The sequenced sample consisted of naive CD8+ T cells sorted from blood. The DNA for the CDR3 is TGTGCCAGCAGCCCCAATAACGTGTTTTTCCAAGGGGACACTGAAGCTTTCTTT. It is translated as CASSPNNVFFQGDTEAFF.